This section outlines one T cell receptor delta chain sequence together with its context. The antigen remains unidentified. This sample includes further DNA sequences coding for the same CDR3. Extracted RNA was reverse transcribed into cDNA. CDR3 amplicons came from multiplex PCR with pooled V-gene forward and constant-region reverse primers. TCRdb used CATT to re-call clones from the multiplex PCR reads. The repertoire consists of tens of thousands of delta-chain clones, with more than 8% occurring once and the leading ten covering 0.75% to 1%. The source of the sample is a study of Vδ1+ human thymocytes. Study-wide findings and caveats: Despite high sort purity, roughly 18% of thymic T cell receptor delta sequences were Vdelta2. Thymic TRG and TRD repertoires appeared highly polyclonal.

Vdelta1+ thymocyte sorts reached between about 97% and 99.6% purity. The CDR3 is 17 residues long. The V end lost 3 bases, the J end lost 2 bases, and 18 bases lay between the germline ends. Germline V gene lookup returns CDR1 GEAIGNYY and CDR2 EKD. The receptor was isolated from a child younger than two who had congenital heart surgery. J is TRDJ2 and V is TRDV2; D remains ambiguous. Source material: Vdelta1+ gamma-delta thymocytes from the thymus. Subset noted: FACS-sorted CD3+ TCRalphabeta- TCRVdelta1+ TCRVdelta2- thymocytes. Written as DNA, the CDR3 is TGTGCCTGTGACGTAAACGTACTAGGACTCTTGACAGCACAACTCTTCTTT. Protein sequence: CACDVNVLGLLTAQLFF.